This paragraph reports one T cell receptor beta chain. Antigen: not known. CDR3 length: 15 residues. V was clipped by 1 base and J by 0 bases, with 7 bases between them. TCRdb reanalysed the reads using MiXCR and keeps one entry per CDR3 protein. In the table there are about 480,000 distinct CDR3 sequences, 30% to 40% of which are singletons. These data belong to a study of T cell repertoires in cytomegalovirus infection. Study-wide context: Both recently identified HLA-C-restricted and well-studied HLA-B-restricted CMV epitopes were used in the study. A matching HLA type, together with CMV infection, was signaled by public TCR beta signatures.

This sequence originates from a human donor in good health (CMV status not recorded). Some clones in this sample may be carry-over from other donors' samples. The starting material was cultured PBMCs, obtained from culture after CMV antigen stimulation. This sequence joins TRBV12-3 or TRBV12-4 and TRBJ2-4, with D hard to call. CDR3 coding DNA: TGTGCCAGCAGTTTAGTAACGCTAGCCAAAAACATTCAGTACTTC. Translation: CASSLVTLAKNIQYF.